This T cell receptor beta chain is drawn from a study of cytomegalovirus exposure and HLA in healthy donors. Study summary: A previous analysis identified around 120 million unique TCR beta sequences derived from some 170 million T cells.

The CDR3 loop spans 15 amino acids. CDR1 and CDR2 (germline): SGHRS, YFSETQ. The V segment lost 5 bases and the J segment 5 bases; nucleotides outside the gene matches: 6. Overall study findings and caveats: For most TCR beta V segments, an earlier analysis put the productive rate at about 87% or about 30% of the time.

As regards this clone: The antigen is undetermined.

The PCR was carried out with 60 Vbeta primers and 13 Jbeta primers. In the original analysis: As a later analysis found, there were approximately 80 million unique TCR beta chains, of which roughly 11 million were shared. Data came from immunoSEQ multiplex PCR; TCRdb stores just in-frame clones and leaves some out. D and trimming come from the DNA, and the V and J calls and clone size come from that table. The sample table includes tens of thousands of clones. The chain has TRBV5-1 and TRBJ2-1; TRBD2 matches 11 bases. This TCR derives from a human donor in good health. Sequencing was carried out using PBMCs. CDR3 nucleotides: TGCGCCAGCAGTTCGACTAGCGGGGCCGACAATGAGCAGTTCTTC. This gives the protein CASSSTSGADNEQFF.